The present TCR beta chain was sequenced within a study of cytomegalovirus exposure and HLA in healthy donors. Study-level findings and limits: Later, an analysis found that common viral pathogens appeared to be linked with several of the most significant clusters. The authors judged a highly shared variant cluster likely a sequencing artifact. The availability of immune exposure information extended only to CMV serostatus.

Primers for the PCR totalled 60 Vbeta and 13 Jbeta. TCRdb keeps only in-frame clones here, not all; method: immunoSEQ multiplex PCR. The table shows some 160,000 clones, with 70% to 85% occurring only once. As concerns this clone: What it binds is not known.

The sequenced sample consisted of PBMCs. This sequence was found in a male donor in good health and CMV-seronegative.

The CDR3 region is CASSPGGTVTYEQYF. The CDR3 DNA follows: TGCGCCAGCAGCCCGGGGGGGACAGTTACCTACGAGCAGTACTTC. This chain links TRBV5-1 with TRBJ2-7, with D possibly matching TRBD2 (8 bases). The CDR3 is 15 residues long. The V gene lost 4 bases and the J gene lost 2 bases, with 16 bases spanning the gap. CDR1 SGHRS and CDR2 YFSETQ come from the germline V gene.